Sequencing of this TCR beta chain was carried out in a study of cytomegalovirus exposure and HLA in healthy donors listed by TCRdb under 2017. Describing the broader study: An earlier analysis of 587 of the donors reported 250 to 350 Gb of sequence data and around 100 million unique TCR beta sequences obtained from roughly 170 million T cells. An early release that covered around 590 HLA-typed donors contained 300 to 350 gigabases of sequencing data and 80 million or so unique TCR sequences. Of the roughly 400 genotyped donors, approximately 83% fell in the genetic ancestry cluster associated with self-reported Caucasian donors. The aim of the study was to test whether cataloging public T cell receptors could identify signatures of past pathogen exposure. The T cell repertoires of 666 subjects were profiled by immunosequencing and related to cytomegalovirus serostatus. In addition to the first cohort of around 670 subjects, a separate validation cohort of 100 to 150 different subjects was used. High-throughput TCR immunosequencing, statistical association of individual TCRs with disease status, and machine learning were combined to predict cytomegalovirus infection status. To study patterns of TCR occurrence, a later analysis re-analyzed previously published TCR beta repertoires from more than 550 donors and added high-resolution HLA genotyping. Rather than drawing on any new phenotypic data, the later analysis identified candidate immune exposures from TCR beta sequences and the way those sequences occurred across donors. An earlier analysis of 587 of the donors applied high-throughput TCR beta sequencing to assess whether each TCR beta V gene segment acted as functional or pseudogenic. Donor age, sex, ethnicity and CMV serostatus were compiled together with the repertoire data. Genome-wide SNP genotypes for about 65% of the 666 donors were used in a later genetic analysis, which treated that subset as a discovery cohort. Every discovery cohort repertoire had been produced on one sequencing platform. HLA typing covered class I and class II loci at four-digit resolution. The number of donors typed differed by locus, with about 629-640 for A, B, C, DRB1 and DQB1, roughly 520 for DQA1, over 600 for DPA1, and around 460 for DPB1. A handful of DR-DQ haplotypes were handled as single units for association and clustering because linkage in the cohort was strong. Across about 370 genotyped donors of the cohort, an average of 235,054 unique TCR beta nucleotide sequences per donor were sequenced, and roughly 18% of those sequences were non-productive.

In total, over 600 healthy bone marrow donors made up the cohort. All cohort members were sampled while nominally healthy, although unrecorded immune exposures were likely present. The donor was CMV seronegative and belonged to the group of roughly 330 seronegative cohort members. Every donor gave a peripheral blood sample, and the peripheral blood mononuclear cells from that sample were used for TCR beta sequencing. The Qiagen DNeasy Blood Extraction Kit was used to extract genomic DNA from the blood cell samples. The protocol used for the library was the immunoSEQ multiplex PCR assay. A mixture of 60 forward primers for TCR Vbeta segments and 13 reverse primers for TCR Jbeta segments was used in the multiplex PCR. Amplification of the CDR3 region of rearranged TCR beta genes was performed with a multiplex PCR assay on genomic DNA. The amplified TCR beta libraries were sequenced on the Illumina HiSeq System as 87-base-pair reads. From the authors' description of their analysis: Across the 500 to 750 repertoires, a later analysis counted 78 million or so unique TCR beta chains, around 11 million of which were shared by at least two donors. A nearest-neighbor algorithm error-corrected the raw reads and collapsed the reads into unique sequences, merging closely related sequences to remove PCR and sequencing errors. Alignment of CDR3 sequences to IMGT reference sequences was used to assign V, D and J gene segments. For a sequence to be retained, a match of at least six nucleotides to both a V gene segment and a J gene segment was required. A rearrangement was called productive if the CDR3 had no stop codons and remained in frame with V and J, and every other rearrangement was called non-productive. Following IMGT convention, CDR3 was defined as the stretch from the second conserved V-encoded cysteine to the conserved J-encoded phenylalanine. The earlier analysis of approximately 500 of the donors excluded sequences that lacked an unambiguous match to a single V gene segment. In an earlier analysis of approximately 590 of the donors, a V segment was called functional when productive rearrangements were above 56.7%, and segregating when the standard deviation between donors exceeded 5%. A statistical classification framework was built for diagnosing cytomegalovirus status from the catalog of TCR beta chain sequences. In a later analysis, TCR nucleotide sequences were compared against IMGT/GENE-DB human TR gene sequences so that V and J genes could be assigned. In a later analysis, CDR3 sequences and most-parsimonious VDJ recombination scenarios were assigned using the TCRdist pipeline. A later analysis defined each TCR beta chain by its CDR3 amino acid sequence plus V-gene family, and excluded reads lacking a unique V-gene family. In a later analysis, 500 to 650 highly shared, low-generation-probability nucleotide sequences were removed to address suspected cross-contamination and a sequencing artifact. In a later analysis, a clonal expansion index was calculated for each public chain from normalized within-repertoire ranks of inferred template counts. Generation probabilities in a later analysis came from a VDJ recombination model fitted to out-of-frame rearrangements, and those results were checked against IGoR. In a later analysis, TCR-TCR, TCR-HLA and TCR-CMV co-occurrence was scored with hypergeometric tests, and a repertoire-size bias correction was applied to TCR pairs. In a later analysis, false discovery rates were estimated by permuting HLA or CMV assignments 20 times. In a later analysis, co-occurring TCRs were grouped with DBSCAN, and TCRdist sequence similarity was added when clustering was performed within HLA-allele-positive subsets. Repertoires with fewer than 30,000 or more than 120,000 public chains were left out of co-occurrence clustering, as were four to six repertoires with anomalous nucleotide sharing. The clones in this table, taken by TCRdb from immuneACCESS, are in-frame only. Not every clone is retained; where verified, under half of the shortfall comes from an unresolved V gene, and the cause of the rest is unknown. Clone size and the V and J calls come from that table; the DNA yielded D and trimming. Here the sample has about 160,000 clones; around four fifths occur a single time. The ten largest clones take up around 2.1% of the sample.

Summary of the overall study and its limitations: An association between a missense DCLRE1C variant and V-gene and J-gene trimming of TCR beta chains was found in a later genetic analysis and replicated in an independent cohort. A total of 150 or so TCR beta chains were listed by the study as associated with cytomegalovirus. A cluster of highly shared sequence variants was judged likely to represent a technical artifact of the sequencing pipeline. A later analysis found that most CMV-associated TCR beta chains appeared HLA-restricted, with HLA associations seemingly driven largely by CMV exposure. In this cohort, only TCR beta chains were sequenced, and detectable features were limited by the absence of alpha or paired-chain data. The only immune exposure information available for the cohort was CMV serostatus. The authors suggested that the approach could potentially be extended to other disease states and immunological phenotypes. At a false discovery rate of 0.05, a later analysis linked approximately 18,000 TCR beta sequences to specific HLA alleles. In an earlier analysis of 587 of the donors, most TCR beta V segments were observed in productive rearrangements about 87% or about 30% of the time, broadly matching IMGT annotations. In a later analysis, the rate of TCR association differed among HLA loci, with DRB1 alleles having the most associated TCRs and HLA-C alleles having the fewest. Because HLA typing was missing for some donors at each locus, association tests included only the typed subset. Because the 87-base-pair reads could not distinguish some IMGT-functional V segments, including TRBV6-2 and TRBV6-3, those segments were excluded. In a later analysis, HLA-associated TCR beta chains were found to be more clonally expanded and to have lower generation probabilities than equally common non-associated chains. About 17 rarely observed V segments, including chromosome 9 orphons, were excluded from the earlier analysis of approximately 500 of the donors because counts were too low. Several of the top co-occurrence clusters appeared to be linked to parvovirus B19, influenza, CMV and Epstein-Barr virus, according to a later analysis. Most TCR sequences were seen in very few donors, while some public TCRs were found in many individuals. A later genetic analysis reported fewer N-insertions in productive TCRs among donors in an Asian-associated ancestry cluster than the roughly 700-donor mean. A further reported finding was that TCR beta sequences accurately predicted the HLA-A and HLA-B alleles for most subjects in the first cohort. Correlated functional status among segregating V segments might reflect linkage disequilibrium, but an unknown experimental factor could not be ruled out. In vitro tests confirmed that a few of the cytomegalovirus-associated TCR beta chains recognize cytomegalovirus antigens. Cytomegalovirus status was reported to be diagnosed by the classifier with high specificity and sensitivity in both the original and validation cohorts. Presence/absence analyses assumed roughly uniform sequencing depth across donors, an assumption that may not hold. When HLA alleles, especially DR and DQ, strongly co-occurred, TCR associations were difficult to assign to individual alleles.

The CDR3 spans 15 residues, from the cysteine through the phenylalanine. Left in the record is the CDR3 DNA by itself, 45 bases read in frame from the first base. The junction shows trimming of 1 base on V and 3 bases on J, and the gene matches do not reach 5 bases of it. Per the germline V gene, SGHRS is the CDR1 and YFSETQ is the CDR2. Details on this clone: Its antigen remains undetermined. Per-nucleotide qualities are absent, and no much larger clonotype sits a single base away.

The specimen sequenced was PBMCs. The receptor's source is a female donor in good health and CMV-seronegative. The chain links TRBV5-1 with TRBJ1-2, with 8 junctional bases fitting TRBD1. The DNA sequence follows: TGCGCCAGCAGCTTGATAGAACAGGGGGACTATGGCTACACCTTC. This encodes CASSLIEQGDYGYTF.